Shown below are 21 T cell receptor beta chains from a single sample sequenced in a study of CD8 T cells in ankylosing spondylitis. Study-level points and caveats: Characteristic, it appeared, of ankylosing spondylitis blood was a TCR beta motif of several highly homologous variants.

TCRdb fed the 5' RACE reads into MiXCR, producing one record per CDR3 protein. The table lists some 130,000 distinct CDR3 sequences, over 15% of them singletons. These receptors have no known antigen. The sequenced sample was blood, either unsorted or a sorted T cell fraction (not recorded which). These receptors were taken from a male donor with ankylosing spondylitis.

V and J are TRBV7-9 and TRBJ2-2; TRBD2 aligns across 15 bases. V shed 4 bases, J shed 6 bases, and the junction held 3 bases outside the gene matches. The length of the CDR3 is 16 residues. CDR1 and CDR2 from the germline V gene are SEHNR and FQNEAQ (reference sequence). CDR3 amino acids: CASSWTSGRGPGELFF. The CDR3 DNA follows: TGTGCCAGCAGCTGGACTAGCGGGAGGGGTCCCGGGGAGCTGTTTTTT.

The chain joins TRBV27 to TRBJ2-7, with 13 nucleotides matching TRBD2. Germline V gene sequence: CDR1 MNHEY, CDR2 SMNVEV (reference sequence). J gave up 4 bases and V 3 bases, and 3 bases lay outside the gene matches. The CDR3 sequence is 15 residues long. The CDR3 DNA reads as TGTGCCAGCAGTTTGGGACTAGCGGGATATTACGAGCAGTACTTC. Its protein product is CASSLGLAGYYEQYF.

The CDR3 DNA sequence: TGTGCCCCCAGAGAAGGGACGCGCCCCTACGAGCAGTACTTC. Its translation: CAPREGTRPYEQYF. The chain has TRBV10-3 and TRBJ2-7; D possibly uses TRBD1 or TRBD2 (5 bases each). This CDR3 spans 14 amino acids. CDR1 is ENHRY, CDR2 SYGVKD, per germline. Trimming cost V 11 bases and J 2 bases, with 19 bases left between them.

This chain links TRBV3-1 with TRBJ2-6, with D unclear. Trimming stripped 1 base from V and 2 bases from J, with 12 bases between. CDR3 size: 17 residues. Germline values: CDR1 LGHDT, CDR2 YNNKEL (reference sequence). The CDR3 nucleotides read TGTGCCAGCAGCCAAGCCCTCTATACTGCTGGGGCCAACGTCCTGACTTTC. Amino acid sequence: CASSQALYTAGANVLTF.

CDR3 amino acids: CSARDGTSGSQYEQFF. In DNA, the CDR3 is TGCAGTGCTAGAGACGGGACTAGCGGGAGTCAGTATGAGCAGTTCTTC. This chain links TRBV20-1 with TRBJ2-1; 14 bases map to TRBD2. Trimming cost V 0 bases and J 8 bases; bases outside gene matches: 6. The CDR3 loop spans 16 amino acids. The germline V gene encodes CDR1 DFQATT and CDR2 SNEGSKA (reference sequence).

This clonotype appeared a few times. The gene calls are TRBV4-3 and TRBJ1-5; TRBD1 matches at 9 bases. V was pared by 3 bases and J by 3 bases, with 3 bases of the junction left unmatched. Germline CDR1 reads LGHNA; CDR2 reads YSLEER. The CDR3 has 15 residues. CDR3 in amino acids: CASSQGTGTNQPQHF. DNA for the CDR3: TGCGCCAGCAGCCAGGGGACAGGGACCAATCAGCCCCAGCATTTT.

This clonotype was observed a handful of times. The J gene is TRBJ2-2, the V gene TRBV27; 8 positions match TRBD1. CDR3 length equals 14 residues. Germline CDR1 is MNHEY and CDR2 is SMNVEV (reference sequence). Trimming at V came to 6 bases and at J to 3 bases, leaving 3 bases not matched to a gene. CDR3 protein: CASRDRAHTGELFF. The CDR3 DNA reads as TGTGCCAGCAGGGACAGGGCTCACACCGGGGAGCTGTTTTTT.

The rearrangement links TRBV10-1 to TRBJ1-1; a possible D gene is TRBD1 (5 bases). This CDR3 has 17 amino acids. V was trimmed by 0 bases and J by 1 base, leaving 15 bases between them. Per the germline V gene, CDR1 is WNHNN and CDR2 is SYGVQD (reference sequence). CDR3 sequence (DNA): TGCGCCAGCAGTGAGTCCCCAGGGTCAAGTGCGAACACTGAAGCTTTCTTT. Its protein is CASSESPGSSANTEAFF.

This clonotype was picked up a small number of times. The J gene is TRBJ1-2, the V gene TRBV30; the D is unclear. Germline assignment: CDR1 GTSNPN and CDR2 SVGIG (reference sequence). V gave up 4 bases and J gave up 2 bases, with 11 bases separating them. This CDR3 is built from 13 residues. Written as DNA, the CDR3 is TGTGCCTGGACTTCGATGACGAACTATGGCTACACCTTC. This gives the protein CAWTSMTNYGYTF. The variable domain in full, with the rest retrieved from reference TRBV30 and TRBJ1-2, is SQTIHQWPATLVQPVGSPLSLECTVEGTSNPNLYWYRQAAGRGLQLLFYSVGIGQISSEVPQNLSASRPQDRQFILSSKKLLLSDSGFYLCAWTSMTNYGYTFGSGTRLTVV.

This clonotype was seen only a few times. This chain uses TRBV7-8 with TRBJ2-5, with D perhaps TRBD1 (6 bases). This CDR3 is 17 amino acids long. Germline lookup yields CDR1 SGHVS and CDR2 FQNEAQ. V shed 5 bases and J shed 3 bases, with 22 bases lying between them. The CDR3 DNA reads as TGTGCCAGCAGCATGCGATCAGGGGAATTCTCCGAAGAGACCCAGTACTTC. Its translation is CASSMRSGEFSEETQYF.

The chain recombines TRBV7-9 with TRBJ2-7, with 10 nucleotides matching TRBD1. V was pared by 2 bases and J by 5 bases, with 9 bases of the junction left unmatched. Germline V gene sequence: CDR1 SEHNR, CDR2 FQNEAQ (reference sequence). The CDR3 covers 16 residues. The CDR3 DNA follows: TGTGCCAGCAGCTTATTTTCGGGACAGGGGTCCGACGAGCAGTACTTC. Translated, it gives CASSLFSGQGSDEQYF.

This clonotype was seen only a few times. The chain recombines TRBV5-5 with TRBJ2-7; TRBD1 matches 8 bases. V shed 0 bases, J shed 3 bases, and the junction held 5 bases outside the gene matches. This CDR3 spans 15 amino acids. CDR1 and CDR2 (germline): SGHKS, YYEKEE (reference sequence). Here the CDR3 reads CASSLGPGQVYEQYF. The CDR3 DNA follows: TGTGCCAGCAGCTTGGGGCCGGGACAGGTCTACGAGCAGTACTTC.

The chain is built from TRBV10-3 and TRBJ2-7; TRBD1 or TRBD2 may be the D gene (5 bases each). The germline V and J ends were trimmed by 2 bases and 3 bases, with 5 bases remaining between them. CDR3 length equals 12 residues. Germline V lookup: CDR1 ENHRY, CDR2 SYGVKD. The CDR3 region is CAISEGGYEQYF. DNA for the CDR3: TGTGCCATCAGTGAGGGGGGCTACGAGCAGTACTTC.

The chain has TRBV6-2 or TRBV6-3 and TRBJ2-1; no clear D gene. The germline V gene encodes CDR1 MNHEY and CDR2 SVGEGT. The CDR3 covers 12 residues. Trimming took 0 bases from V and 5 from J, leaving 2 bases between them. CDR3 nucleotides: TGTGCCAGCAGTTACTCAGACAATGAGCAGTTCTTC. Protein sequence: CASSYSDNEQFF.

The table lists this clonotype with a count of one. The V and J genes are TRBV3-1 and TRBJ1-2; the D gene is possibly TRBD1 (5 bases). Trimming pared 0 bases from V and 7 bases from J, leaving 15 bases between. The CDR3 is 15 amino acids. Germline CDR1 is LGHDT and CDR2 is YNNKEL (reference sequence). The CDR3 DNA follows: TGTGCCAGCAGCCAAGATCCGGCAGGGTGGAGTGGCTACACCTTC. It is translated as CASSQDPAGWSGYTF.

V gene TRBV7-3 combines with J gene TRBJ2-2, with TRBD2 matching over 13 bases. Germline CDR1 SGHTA, CDR2 FQGTGA. J gave up 7 bases and V 3 bases, and 8 bases lay outside the gene matches. The CDR3 is made up of 17 amino acids. CDR3: CASSFGTSGTSSGELFF. CDR3 DNA sequence: TGTGCCAGCAGCTTCGGGACTAGCGGGACTAGCAGCGGGGAGCTGTTTTTT.

The chain carries TRBV2 and TRBJ1-2; TRBD1 agrees at 7 bases. Per the germline V gene, CDR1 is SNHLY and CDR2 is FYNNEI. The V segment lost 6 bases and the J segment 2 bases; nucleotides outside the gene matches: 6. There are 14 residues in the CDR3. CDR3 sequence reads: CASRRQGSNYGYTF. The CDR3 DNA reads as TGTGCCAGCAGGCGACAGGGATCGAACTATGGCTACACCTTC.

The J gene is TRBJ1-1, the V gene TRBV20-1; 7 bases fit TRBD1. Germline CDR1 is DFQATT and CDR2 is SNEGSKA (reference sequence). The CDR3 runs to 12 residues. V was pared by 6 bases and J by 11 bases, with 12 bases of the junction left unmatched. As DNA, the CDR3 is TGCAGTGCCCCCGGGCAGGGGGAGGCGGCTTTCTTT. It specifies CSAPGQGEAAFF.

The chain combines TRBV10-3 with TRBJ2-7, with D maybe TRBD2 (5 bases). This CDR3 spans 11 amino acids. Trimming took off 6 bases at V and 3 bases at J, with 6 bases between the two ends. CDR1 ENHRY and CDR2 SYGVKD come from the germline V gene. The CDR3 reads CAIRDYYEQYF. In DNA, the CDR3 is TGTGCCATCAGAGACTACTACGAGCAGTACTTC.

In this sample, this clonotype turned up a few times. The J gene is TRBJ2-3, the V gene TRBV2; 8 bases match TRBD2. Trimming cost V 6 bases and J 3 bases; bases outside gene matches: 8. Germline CDR1 SNHLY, CDR2 FYNNEI. The CDR3 sequence is 15 residues long. CDR3 nucleotides: TGTGCCAGCAGACGGACTAGCTTTCGGACAGATACGCAGTATTTT. Translating gives CASRRTSFRTDTQYF.

This chain joins TRBV19 and TRBJ2-1; tentative D call: TRBD1 (5 bases). V was shortened by 1 base and J by 8 bases, with 6 bases between the two germline ends. The CDR3 sequence is 12 residues long. CDR1 and CDR2 from the germline V gene are LNHDA and SQIVND (reference sequence). CDR3 protein: CASSIGGYEQFF. The CDR3 DNA reads as TGTGCCAGTAGTATAGGGGGCTATGAGCAGTTCTTC.